A selection of T cell receptor beta chains follows, all from one sample in a study of sequential checkpoint blockade in melanoma. TCRdb keeps only in-frame clones here, not all; method: immunoSEQ multiplex PCR. The data show 18,000 or so clones, 72% seen once. This specimen was CD8+ T cells sorted from blood (inferred from file names), taken from a patient given nivolumab and ipilimumab in sequence. The receptors come from a human donor with melanoma. Each CDR3 is given with its conserved first and last residue. A D gene is named only where the DNA matches it firmly. Expanded clones are given a class, and other clones once, few, many or no size at all.

-	once	TRBV11-2	TRBJ2-7	CASSRDTSYEQYF	TGTGCCAGCAGCCGCGACACCTCCTACGAGCAGTACTTC
-	-	TRBV28	TRBJ2-7	CASSPAGESYEQYF	TGTGCCAGCAGTCCTGCCGGAGAGAGCTACGAGCAGTACTTC
TRBD1	-	TRBV9	TRBJ2-7	CASNPTGQDSYEQYF	TGTGCCAGCAACCCCACGGGACAGGACTCCTACGAGCAGTACTTC
TRBD2	-	TRBV5-4	TRBJ2-7	CASSYRGLAGVYEQYF	TGTGCCAGCAGCTACCGGGGACTAGCGGGAGTGTACGAGCAGTACTTC
-	-	TRBV2	TRBJ1-2	CASSEWASYGYTF	TGTGCCAGCAGTGAGTGGGCCAGCTATGGCTACACCTTC
-	-	TRBV10-1	TRBJ1-1	CASSDLGLTEAFF	TGCGCCAGCAGTGATCTTGGCCTCACTGAAGCTTTCTTT
-	-	TRBV7-8	TRBJ2-7	CASSLEGNEQYF	TGTGCCAGCAGCTTAGAGGGGAACGAGCAGTACTTC
TRBD1	few	TRBV5-5	TRBJ2-5	CASSSTETGRRETQYF	TGTGCCAGCAGCTCCACAGAGACAGGGAGAAGAGAGACCCAGTACTTC
TRBD2	few	TRBV27	TRBJ2-7	CASSYQREGPYEQYF	TGTGCCAGCAGTTACCAGCGGGAGGGCCCCTACGAGCAGTACTTC
-	once	TRBV6-1	TRBJ1-1	CASSERGGLNTEAFF	TGTGCCAGCAGTGAAAGGGGCGGACTGAACACTGAAGCTTTCTTT
TRBD1	-	TRBV15	TRBJ1-1	CATSEQQGRTEAFF	TGTGCCACCAGCGAGCAACAGGGGAGAACTGAAGCTTTCTTT
-	-	TRBV6-6	TRBJ1-5	CATRDSNQPQHF	TGTGCCACGCGGGACAGCAATCAGCCCCAGCATTTT
-	-	TRBV10-2	TRBJ2-7	CASSGSYRESEQYF	TGCGCCAGCAGTGGGTCCTACAGGGAGAGCGAGCAGTACTTC
TRBD2	-	TRBV19	TRBJ2-7	CASSITGGSGYEQYF	TGTGCCAGTAGTATAACGGGGGGGAGTGGCTACGAGCAGTACTTC
TRBD2	-	TRBV27	TRBJ2-7	CASRITSGSTYEQYF	TGTGCCAGCAGGATTACTAGCGGGAGCACCTACGAGCAGTACTTC
-	-	TRBV6-1	TRBJ2-6	CASSEALGGASVLTF	TGTGCCAGCAGTGAAGCGCTGGGGGGGGCTAGCGTCCTGACTTTC
TRBD1	-	TRBV5-8	TRBJ1-5	CASTGQLSNQPQHF	TGTGCCAGCACGGGACAGCTTAGCAATCAGCCCCAGCATTTT
TRBD1	-	TRBV7-3	TRBJ2-7	CASSLTGGGYYEQYF	TGTGCCAGCAGCCTTACAGGGGGCGGTTACTACGAGCAGTACTTC
-	-	TRBV6-1	TRBJ1-1	CASSEIGVAGPNTEAFF	TGTGCCAGCAGTGAAATAGGAGTGGCAGGGCCGAACACTGAAGCTTTCTTT
TRBD1	few	TRBV19	TRBJ1-5	CASSIDGTGRSNQPQHF	TGTGCCAGTAGTATAGATGGGACAGGGAGGAGCAATCAGCCCCAGCATTTT
-	-	TRBV15	TRBJ1-2	CATSRDLSADTRFYGYTF	TGTGCCACCAGCAGAGATCTGTCCGCGGACACCAGATTCTATGGCTACACCTTC
TRBD1	-	TRBV9	TRBJ2-7	CASSYGQGNEQYF	TGTGCCAGCAGTTATGGACAGGGCAACGAGCAGTACTTC
-	-	TRBV5-6	TRBJ1-1	CASSLGDNLPIFF	TGTGCCAGCAGCTTGGGGGACAACCTCCCTATCTTCTTT
TRBD1	-	TRBV6-5	TRBJ2-7	CASGSTGDVAEQYF	TGTGCCAGCGGGAGTACAGGGGATGTGGCCGAGCAGTACTTC
TRBD1	-	TRBV11-1	TRBJ1-2	CASSSGQNYGYTF	TGTGCCAGCAGCTCGGGACAGAACTATGGCTACACCTTC
TRBD1	-	TRBV9	TRBJ2-7	CASSVAGQGMGNEQYF	TGTGCCAGCAGCGTAGCGGGACAGGGGATGGGCAACGAGCAGTACTTC
TRBD2	few	TRBV7-9	TRBJ2-7	CASSLSMGLAGVGIYEQYF	TGTGCCAGCAGCTTAAGCATGGGACTAGCGGGAGTAGGGATCTACGAGCAGTACTTC
TRBD2	-	TRBV11-2	TRBJ2-2	CASSSPNGTSGTGELFF	TGTGCCAGCAGCTCGCCAAATGGGACTAGCGGCACCGGGGAGCTGTTTTTT
-	-	TRBV6-1	TRBJ1-5	CASSPLSNRQPQHF	TGTGCCAGCAGCCCGTTGAGTAACCGCCAGCCCCAGCATTTT
TRBD1	-	TRBV6-5	TRBJ1-2	CASSSGQSANYGYTF	TGTGCCAGCAGCTCGGGACAGTCAGCTAACTATGGCTACACCTTC
TRBD2	few	TRBV7-8	TRBJ2-7	CASSFRTSGYEQYF	TGTGCCAGCAGCTTCCGGACTAGCGGCTACGAGCAGTACTTC
TRBD1	-	TRBV10-2	TRBJ1-1	CASSYGGGLLEAFF	TGCGCCAGCAGTTACGGAGGGGGCCTCCTTGAAGCTTTCTTT
TRBD1	-	TRBV19	TRBJ1-1	CASSPWDSIFPTEAFF	TGTGCCAGTAGCCCCTGGGACAGCATTTTCCCTACTGAAGCTTTCTTT
-	-	TRBV7-2	TRBJ2-7	CASSWDGGNEQYF	TGTGCCAGCAGCTGGGACGGAGGGAATGAGCAGTACTTC
-	-	TRBV21-1	TRBJ2-7	CASSKGRGRSSYEQYF	TGTGCCAGCAGCAAAGGGAGGGGCAGAAGCTCCTACGAGCAGTACTTC
-	few	TRBV7-9	TRBJ2-7	CASSLVGGDLYF	TGTGCCAGCAGCTTAGTAGGAGGGGATCTGTACTTC
-	-	TRBV28	TRBJ1-5	CASSWTDDNQPQHF	TGTGCCAGCAGTTGGACAGACGACAATCAGCCCCAGCATTTT
TRBD2	-	TRBV11-2	TRBJ2-7	CASSLSGGREQYF	TGTGCCAGCAGCTTATCGGGGGGTCGGGAGCAGTACTTC
TRBD2	-	TRBV5-1	TRBJ2-1	CASSLAAGGKYNEQFF	TGCGCCAGCAGCTTGGCAGCGGGAGGGAAGTACAATGAGCAGTTCTTC
TRBD1	-	TRBV2	TRBJ1-4	CASSIGQGQTNEKLFF	TGTGCCAGCAGCATAGGACAGGGCCAAACTAATGAAAAACTGTTTTTT
TRBD2	-	TRBV11-2	TRBJ2-7	CASSLDPASGSITSYEQYF	TGTGCCAGCAGCTTAGATCCGGCTAGCGGGAGTATAACGTCCTACGAGCAGTACTTC
-	few	TRBV25-1	TRBJ1-1	CASSEEAGGNTEAFF	TGTGCCAGCAGTGAAGAGGCTGGCGGGAACACTGAAGCTTTCTTT
-	-	TRBV2	TRBJ1-5	CASSVESNQPQHF	TGTGCCAGCAGTGTCGAGAGTAATCAGCCCCAGCATTTT
-	few	TRBV15	TRBJ2-7	CATSKSQGEGEQYF	TGTGCCACCAGCAAGTCACAGGGAGAGGGCGAGCAGTACTTC
-	-	TRBV29-1	TRBJ2-3	CSVEVGGGTDTQYF	TGCAGCGTTGAAGTGGGTGGCGGAACAGATACGCAGTATTTT
-	medium-sized	TRBV4-2	TRBJ2-7	CASSQAGSPEQYF	TGTGCCAGCAGCCAAGCGGGGTCTCCCGAGCAGTACTTC
TRBD1	-	TRBV7-9	TRBJ1-2	CASSLVLDRGRKGYTF	TGTGCCAGCAGCTTAGTCTTGGACAGGGGGAGGAAAGGCTACACCTTC
TRBD1	once	TRBV6-1	TRBJ1-5	CASRNRGYSNQPQHF	TGTGCCAGCAGAAACAGGGGGTATAGCAATCAGCCCCAGCATTTT
TRBD2	-	TRBV6-1	TRBJ2-3	CASSERETDTQYF	TGTGCCAGCAGTGAGCGGGAGACAGATACGCAGTATTTT
-	-	TRBV19	TRBJ2-2	CASSIIAGELFF	TGTGCCAGTAGTATCATAGCCGGGGAGCTGTTTTTT
-	-	TRBV7-3	TRBJ1-5	CASSMDSSHQPQHF	TGTGCCAGCAGCATGGACAGCAGCCATCAGCCCCAGCATTTT
-	-	TRBV27	TRBJ1-6	CASSLGGQGNSPLHF	TGTGCCAGCAGTTTAGGTGGGCAGGGAAATTCACCCCTCCACTTT
TRBD2	few	TRBV9	TRBJ2-5	CASSVGTSFPQETQYF	TGTGCCAGCAGCGTAGGGACTAGCTTCCCTCAAGAGACCCAGTACTTC
-	-	TRBV28	TRBJ1-3	CASSLRGPGNTIYF	TGTGCCAGCAGTTTACGTGGGCCGGGAAACACCATATATTTT
-	-	TRBV28	TRBJ2-7	CASSLWTALGGAKGYEQYF	TGTGCCAGCAGTTTATGGACCGCTTTAGGTGGGGCTAAGGGCTACGAGCAGTACTTC
-	-	TRBV28	TRBJ2-5	CASSFPGQETQYF	TGTGCCAGCAGTTTTCCGGGGCAAGAGACCCAGTACTTC
-	-	TRBV15	TRBJ2-7	CATSRERGVGYEQYF	TGTGCCACCAGCAGAGAAAGAGGAGTTGGATACGAGCAGTACTTC
-	-	TRBV5-8	TRBJ1-5	CASSQGQRSNQPQHF	TGTGCCAGCAGCCAGGGGCAACGTAGCAATCAGCCCCAGCATTTT
-	-	TRBV10-3	TRBJ1-3	CAIQGDSGNTIYF	TGTGCCATTCAAGGGGACTCTGGAAACACCATATATTTT